The next 17 T cell receptor beta chains were all read from a single sample in a study of cytomegalovirus exposure and HLA in healthy donors. PCR employed 60 Vbeta and 13 Jbeta primers. Some clones are missing from TCRdb's copy, which holds only in-frame ones; the method was immunoSEQ multiplex PCR. The sample lists some 200,000 clones; approximately 79% were seen once. Sequenced sample: PBMCs. These receptors came from a man between 18 and 35 years old in good health and CMV-seronegative.

The J gene is TRBJ1-1, the V gene TRBV28; tentative D call: TRBD1 (5 bases). CDR1 is MDHEN and CDR2 is SYDVKM in the germline V gene. V lost 6 bases to trimming and J lost 1 base, with 15 bases between them. The CDR3 loop spans 15 amino acids. In DNA, the CDR3 is TGTGCCAGCAGGCAATGGGGGGAGACGAACACTGAAGCTTTCTTT. Its translation is CASRQWGETNTEAFF. Variable domain in full (rest from reference TRBV28 and TRBJ1-1): DVKVTQSSRYLVKRTGEKVFLECVQDMDHENMFWYRQDPGLGLRLIYFSYDVKMKEKGDIPEGYSVSREKKERFSLILESASTNQTSMYLCASRQWGETNTEAFFGQGTRLTVV.

The chain couples TRBV19 to TRBJ2-7; 10 bases line up with TRBD1. V shed 3 bases and J 3 bases; nucleotides not matched to a gene: 5. Germline loops: CDR1 LNHDA, CDR2 SQIVND (reference sequence). The CDR3 covers 15 residues. CDR3 protein: CASSIGGQGYYEQYF. CDR3 in DNA: TGTGCCAGTAGTATCGGGGGACAGGGGTACTACGAGCAGTACTTC.

The chain uses TRBV7-9 and TRBJ2-3; TRBD1 matches 9 bases. This CDR3 is 12 amino acids long. Germline V CDR1 and CDR2: SEHNR, FQNEAQ (reference sequence). J lost 8 bases, V lost 7 bases, and 4 bases had no gene match. CDR3: CASKQGAGTQYF. CDR3 sequence (DNA): TGTGCCAGCAAACAGGGGGCAGGTACGCAGTATTTT.

The chain joins TRBV5-1 to TRBJ2-2; TRBD2 agrees at 7 bases. CDR3 length equals 15 residues. Germline assignment: CDR1 SGHRS and CDR2 YFSETQ. V gave up 4 bases and J gave up 5 bases; unmatched junction bases: 8. CDR3 amino acids: CASSKAGIKTGELFF. In nucleotides, the CDR3 is TGCGCCAGCAGCAAAGCGGGGATAAAGACCGGGGAGCTGTTTTTT.

The chain employs TRBV2 and TRBJ2-7; D is possibly TRBD2 (6 bases). Germline V gives CDR1 SNHLY, CDR2 FYNNEI. The CDR3 extends over 15 amino acids. The V gene lost 3 bases and the J gene lost 2 bases, with 14 bases spanning the gap. In DNA form, the CDR3 reads TGTGCCAGCAGTGATGGGGTAGCGGACCCCTACGAGCAGTACTTC. This translates into CASSDGVADPYEQYF. Full variable domain (missing parts from reference TRBV2 and TRBJ2-7): EPEVTQTPSHQVTQMGQEVILRCVPISNHLYFYWYRQILGQKVEFLVSFYNNEISEKSEIFDDQFSVERPDGSNFTLKIRSTKLEDSAMYFCASSDGVADPYEQYFGPGTRLTVT.

The chain combines TRBV29-1 with TRBJ2-1; 11 nucleotides line up with TRBD2. The germline V gene encodes CDR1 SQVTM and CDR2 ANQGSEA. The J segment lost 4 bases and the V segment lost 4 bases, leaving 3 bases of the junction unmatched. The CDR3 runs to 14 residues. CDR3 DNA: TGCAGCGTTGGGGGGACTAGCGGATACAATGAGCAGTTCTTC. Its translation: CSVGGTSGYNEQFF.

This CDR3 is CASSDTTAGRQGGTEAFF. The CDR3 bases are TGTGCCAGCAGCGACACGACAGCAGGCCGACAGGGCGGCACTGAAGCTTTCTTT. V is TRBV9 and J is TRBJ1-1, with 7 positions matching TRBD1. The V segment lost 3 bases and the J segment 4 bases; nucleotides outside the gene matches: 18. The CDR3 is made up of 18 amino acids. The germline V gene encodes CDR1 SGDLS and CDR2 YYNGEE.

The gene calls are TRBV11-2 and TRBJ2-7; a possible D gene is TRBD1 (5 bases). The CDR3 consists of 14 residues. CDR1 is SGHAT and CDR2 is FQNNGV in the germline V gene. V was cut by 2 bases and J by 0 bases, with 8 bases left in between. CDR3 nucleotides: TGTGCCAGCAGCTTATCAGGGCACTCCTACGAGCAGTACTTC. This sequence encodes CASSLSGHSYEQYF.

The CDR3 nucleotides are TGTGCCAGTAGTCGGACAGGGGACGAGCAGTACTTC. Encoded protein: CASSRTGDEQYF. The chain joins TRBV19 to TRBJ2-7; 9 nucleotides agree with TRBD1. The CDR3 sequence is 12 residues long. V dropped 5 bases and J dropped 5; count of bases not matched to a gene: 1. Germline lookup yields CDR1 LNHDA and CDR2 SQIVND (reference sequence).

The V and J genes are TRBV27 and TRBJ2-5, with D unresolved. This CDR3 spans 13 amino acids. The germline gives CDR1 MNHEY, CDR2 SMNVEV (reference sequence). V lost 5 bases and J 5 bases, leaving 12 bases between the germline ends. The chain's CDR3 is CASSPLSAETQYF. The CDR3 nucleotides read TGTGCCAGCAGTCCCCTGAGCGCGGAGACCCAGTACTTC.

This chain links TRBV4-1 with TRBJ2-3; D is ambiguous. Trimming cost V 0 bases and J 0 bases, with 7 bases left between them. Germline CDR1 reads MGHRA; CDR2 reads YSYEKL. The CDR3 is 15 residues long. CDR3 loop: CASSQDLPSTDTQYF. CDR3 DNA: TGCGCCAGCAGCCAAGATCTACCCAGCACAGATACGCAGTATTTT.

The chain carries TRBV7-3 and TRBJ1-1; the D is unclear. CDR1 and CDR2 from the germline V gene are SGHTA and FQGTGA. There are 13 residues in the CDR3. V was trimmed by 3 bases and J by 7 bases, leaving 12 bases between them. CDR3 sequence: CASSFEKGVEAFF. The CDR3 DNA is TGTGCCAGCAGCTTTGAGAAGGGAGTTGAAGCTTTCTTT.

J is TRBJ2-3 and V is TRBV4-3; TRBD2 matches 9 bases. Germline trimming cut 0 bases from V and 2 bases from J; bases unmatched to any gene: 15. The CDR3 is 20 residues long. The germline V gene encodes CDR1 LGHNA and CDR2 YSLEER. The CDR3 coding sequence is TGCGCCAGCAGCCAAGATTGGGGTAGCGGGAGTTATGCGAACACAGATACGCAGTATTTT. Residues: CASSQDWGSGSYANTDTQYF.

The V and J genes are TRBV7-3 and TRBJ1-2; no reliable D call. Trimming left V 2 bases short and J 0 bases short, with 7 bases between. Germline-derived CDR1 and CDR2 are SGHTA and FQGTGA. CDR3 length: 14 residues. The CDR3: CASSLGPSNYGYTF. The DNA of the CDR3 is TGTGCCAGCAGCTTAGGGCCATCTAACTATGGCTACACCTTC. Full variable domain (remainder filled in from reference TRBV7-3 and TRBJ1-2): GAGVSQTPSNKVTEKGKYVELRCDPISGHTALYWYRQSLGQGPEFLIYFQGTGAADDSGLPNDRFFAVRPEGSVSTLKIQRTERGDSAVYLCASSLGPSNYGYTFGSGTRLTVV.

This clone was counted once. The chain couples TRBV4-2 to TRBJ2-7, with a tentative D call TRBD2 (5 bases). This CDR3 contains 14 residues. Germline CDR1 reads LGHNA; CDR2 reads YNFKEQ. Between the trimmed V and J ends, which lost 2 bases and 3 bases, there was a span of 11 bases. CDR3 amino acids: CASSQTGRSYEQYF. The CDR3 DNA is TGTGCCAGCAGCCAAACTGGGAGAAGCTACGAGCAGTACTTC.

The chain has TRBV5-4 and TRBJ2-3, with 11 bases fitting TRBD1. V trimming: 4 bases; J trimming: 10 bases; junction bases outside the gene matches: 2. Germline V lookup: CDR1 SGHNT, CDR2 YYREEE (reference sequence). The CDR3 is made up of 12 amino acids. CDR3 DNA sequence: TGTGCCAGCAGCCAGGACAGGGGGCCGCAGTATTTT. It specifies CASSQDRGPQYF.

This clone showed up just a few times. The chain is built from TRBV7-9 and TRBJ1-6; 9 bases line up with TRBD1. The V segment lost 5 bases and the J segment 12 bases; nucleotides outside the gene matches: 8. This CDR3 contains 14 residues. Germline V gene sequence: CDR1 SEHNR, CDR2 FQNEAQ (reference sequence). The CDR3 DNA reads TGTGCCAGCAGCCCGGGACAGGGTCTGAGACCCCTCCACTTT. Translated: CASSPGQGLRPLHF.